The source of this TCR beta chain is a study of metastatic and nonmetastatic thyroid tumors. Findings and limits, study-wide: It was reported that TCR beta diversity was significantly higher in malignant thyroid tumors than benign nodules, in blood and tumor.

No patient received treatment before thyroid surgery. Worth noting for this clone: Its antigen is unknown. Just one base apart from a much larger clone, this may be a read error. Within the sample, other DNA sequences also encode this same CDR3.

MiXCR was used by TCRdb to re-call the PCR reads. Altogether over 25,000 clones are present, 15% to 20% being singletons, with the ten largest covering 8% to 11%. The sample comprised blood. The sequence derives from a female donor with papillary thyroid cancer or a benign thyroid nodule (not recorded which). Some clones in this sample may be carry-over from other donors' samples.

The CDR3 DNA is TGCGCCAGCAGCTTGCTGCCCTTCGGCGGTAGGAACACAGATACGCAGTATTTT. Amino acid sequence: CASSLLPFGGRNTDTQYF. The J gene is TRBJ2-3, the V gene TRBV5-1; D is unresolved. The CDR3 is made up of 18 amino acids. V was pared by 1 base and J by 2 bases, with 20 bases between. Germline CDR1 reads SGHRS; CDR2 reads YFSETQ.